This T cell receptor (beta chain) was sequenced for a study of STAT3 mutations in large granular lymphocyte leukemia. Across the whole study: Roughly half the longitudinally sequenced T-LGLL patients had canonical STAT3 mutations.

Trimming took 3 bases from V and 6 from J; bases not matched to a gene: 2. CDR1 LNHDA and CDR2 SQIVND come from the germline V gene (reference sequence). The CDR3 runs 14 residues. Comments on this clone: What it binds is unknown.

Each sample's TCRbeta library yielded on average about 40,773 productive templates. The repertoire was sequenced with immunoSEQ multiplex PCR; TCRdb's copy has only in-frame clones and lacks some. The table includes almost 25,000 clones, 94% detected once. Findings of the study overall: In T-cell large granular lymphocyte leukemia, about half of patients showed multiple immunodominant subclonotypes.

This chain joins TRBV19 and TRBJ2-1; 10 bases line up with TRBD2. Sequencing was performed on peripheral blood mononuclear cells. The TCR comes from a man aged 40-49 years with T-cell large granular lymphocyte leukemia. Some clones in this sample may be carry-over from other donors' samples. CDR3: CASSIGLAANEQFF. As DNA, the CDR3 is TGTGCCAGTAGTATTGGACTAGCGGCCAATGAGCAGTTCTTC.